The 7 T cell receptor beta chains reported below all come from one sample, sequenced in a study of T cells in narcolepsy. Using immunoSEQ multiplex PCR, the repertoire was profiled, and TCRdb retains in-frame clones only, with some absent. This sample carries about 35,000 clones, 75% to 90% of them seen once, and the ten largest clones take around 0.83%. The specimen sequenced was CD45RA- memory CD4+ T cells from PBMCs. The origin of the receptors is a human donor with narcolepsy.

Here the CDR3 DNA reads TGTGCCACCAGCAGGTCCCTAGCGGGACTATCCTACGAGCAGTACTTC. As protein: CATSRSLAGLSYEQYF. J is TRBJ2-7 and V is TRBV15; 9 bases map to TRBD2. V was pared by 3 bases and J by 1 base, with 7 bases of the junction left unmatched. Germline V gives CDR1 LNHNV, CDR2 YYDKDF (reference sequence). The CDR3 totals 16 residues.

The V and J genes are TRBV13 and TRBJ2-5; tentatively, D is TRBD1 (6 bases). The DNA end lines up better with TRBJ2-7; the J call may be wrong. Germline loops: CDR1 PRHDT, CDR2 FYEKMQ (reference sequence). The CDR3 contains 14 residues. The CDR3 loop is CASSLGQGIDEQYF. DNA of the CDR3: TGTGCCAGCAGCTTAGGACAGGGAATAGACGAGCAGTACTTC.

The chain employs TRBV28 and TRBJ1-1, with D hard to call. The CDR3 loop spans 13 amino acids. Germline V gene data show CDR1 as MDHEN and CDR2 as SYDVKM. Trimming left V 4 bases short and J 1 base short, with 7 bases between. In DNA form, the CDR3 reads TGTGCCAGCAGTTCCGGAAAGAACACTGAAGCTTTCTTT. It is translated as CASSSGKNTEAFF.

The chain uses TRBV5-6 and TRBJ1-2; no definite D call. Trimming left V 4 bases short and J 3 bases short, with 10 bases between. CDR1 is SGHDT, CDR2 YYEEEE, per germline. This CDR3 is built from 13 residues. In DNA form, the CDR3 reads TGTGCCAGCAGCCCCCTTAAGGACTATGGCTACACCTTC. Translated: CASSPLKDYGYTF.

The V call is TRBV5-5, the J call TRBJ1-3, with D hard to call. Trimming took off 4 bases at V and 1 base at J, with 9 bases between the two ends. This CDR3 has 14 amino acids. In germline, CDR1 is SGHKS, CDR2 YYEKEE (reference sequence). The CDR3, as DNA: TGTGCCAGCAGCCCCCTAGGGTCTGGAAACACCATATATTTT. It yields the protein CASSPLGSGNTIYF.

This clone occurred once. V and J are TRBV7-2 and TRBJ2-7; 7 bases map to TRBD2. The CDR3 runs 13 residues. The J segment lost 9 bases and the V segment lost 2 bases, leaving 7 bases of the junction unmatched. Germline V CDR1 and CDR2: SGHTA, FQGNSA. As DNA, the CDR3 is TGTGCCAGCAGCTTATCCTCATGGGAGGGGCAGTACTTC. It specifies CASSLSSWEGQYF.

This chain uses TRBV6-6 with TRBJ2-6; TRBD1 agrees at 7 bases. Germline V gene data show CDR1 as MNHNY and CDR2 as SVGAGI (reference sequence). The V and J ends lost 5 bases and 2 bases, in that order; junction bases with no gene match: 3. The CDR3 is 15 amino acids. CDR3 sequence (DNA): TGTGCCAGCAGTGCAACAGGGGCTGGGGCCAACGTCCTGACTTTC. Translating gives CASSATGAGANVLTF.